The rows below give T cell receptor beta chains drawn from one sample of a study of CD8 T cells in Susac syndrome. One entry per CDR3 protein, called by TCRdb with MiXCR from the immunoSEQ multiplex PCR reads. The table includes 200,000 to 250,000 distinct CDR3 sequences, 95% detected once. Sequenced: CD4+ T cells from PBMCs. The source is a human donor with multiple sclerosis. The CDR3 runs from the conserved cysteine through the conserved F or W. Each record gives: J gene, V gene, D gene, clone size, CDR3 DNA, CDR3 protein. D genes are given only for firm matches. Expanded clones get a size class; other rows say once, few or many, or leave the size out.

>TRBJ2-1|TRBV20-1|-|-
TGCAGTGCTGCGCCGGGACCCAGGGGCAATGAGCAGTTCTTC
CSAAPGPRGNEQFF
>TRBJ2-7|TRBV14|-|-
TGTGCCAGCATGGGCGGGAATCTCTACGAGCAGTACTTC
CASMGGNLYEQYF
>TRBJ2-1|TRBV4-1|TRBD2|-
TGCGCCAGCAGCCAGTCTCCCGGGACTAGGAGTAATGAGCAGTTCTTC
CASSQSPGTRSNEQFF
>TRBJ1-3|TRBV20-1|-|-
TGCAGTGCTAGAGAGGTTCTCTCTGGAAACACCATATATTTT
CSAREVLSGNTIYF
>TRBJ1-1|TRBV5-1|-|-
TGCGCCAGCAGCTTGGATCAGACACAGTTGAACACTGAAGCTTTCTTT
CASSLDQTQLNTEAFF
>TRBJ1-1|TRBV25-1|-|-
TGTGCCAGCAGTGGTAGTGTCGGGGCAGGGCCTGAAGCTTTCTTT
CASSGSVGAGPEAFF
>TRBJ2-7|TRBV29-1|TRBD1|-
TGCAGCCCAAAAGGGACAGAAAACTACGAGCAGTACTTC
CSPKGTENYEQYF
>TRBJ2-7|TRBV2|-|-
TGTGCCAGCAGTGCCCTTCACGAGCAGTACTTC
CASSALHEQYF
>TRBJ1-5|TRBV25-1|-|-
TGTGCCAGCAACGGGGCGGCTAATCAGCCCCAGCATTTT
CASNGAANQPQHF
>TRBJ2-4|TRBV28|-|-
TGTGCCAGCAGTCCCCCCATAAGTGGATACATTCAGTACTTC
CASSPPISGYIQYF
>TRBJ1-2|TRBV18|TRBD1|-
TGTGCCAGCTCACAGGACAGGGAAGGCTACACCTTC
CASSQDREGYTF
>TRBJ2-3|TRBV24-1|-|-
TGTGCCACCAGTGATTCAGGGAAGCGGACAGATACGCAGTATTTT
CATSDSGKRTDTQYF
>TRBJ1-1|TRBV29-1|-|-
TGCAGCGTTAGAAAGGGGTCTAACACTGAAGCTTTCTTT
CSVRKGSNTEAFF
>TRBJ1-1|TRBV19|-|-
TGTGCCAGTAGTATTAATCAGAACACTGAAGCTTTCTTT
CASSINQNTEAFF
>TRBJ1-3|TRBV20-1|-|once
TGCAGTATACTTCAGGGTTCTGGAAACACCATATATTTT
CSILQGSGNTIYF
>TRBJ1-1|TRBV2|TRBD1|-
TGTGCCAGCAGTGATGGACAGGGCAACACTGAAGCTTTCTTT
CASSDGQGNTEAFF
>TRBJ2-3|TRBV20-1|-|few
TGCAGTGCTCCCCGGGACCCTAGCACAGATACGCAGTATTTT
CSAPRDPSTDTQYF
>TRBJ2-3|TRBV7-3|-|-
TGTGCCAGCAGCTTCGAACAGTCAGATACGCAGTATTTT
CASSFEQSDTQYF
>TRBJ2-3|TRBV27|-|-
TGTGCCAGCAGTTGGGGACGAGATACGCAGTATTTT
CASSWGRDTQYF
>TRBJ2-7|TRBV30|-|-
TGTGCCTGGAGCACATTCTCCTACGAGCAGTACTTC
CAWSTFSYEQYF
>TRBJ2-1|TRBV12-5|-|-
TGTGCTAGCAGAACGAGCTCCTACAATGAGCAGTTCTTC
CASRTSSYNEQFF
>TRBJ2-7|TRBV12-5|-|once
TGTGCTAGTGGCGTAGGCCGCCGTGAGCAGTACTTC
CASGVGRREQYF
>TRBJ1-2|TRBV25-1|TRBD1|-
TGTGCCAGCAGTGAACTGGGACAGGTTGGCTACACCTTC
CASSELGQVGYTF
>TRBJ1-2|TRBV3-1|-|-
TGTGCCAGCAGCCAAGGGCCCGACAGGAGATATGGCTACACCTTC
CASSQGPDRRYGYTF
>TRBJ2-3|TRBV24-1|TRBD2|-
TGTGCCACCAGTGGTTCTAGCGGGAGTCCAGATACGCAGTATTTT
CATSGSSGSPDTQYF
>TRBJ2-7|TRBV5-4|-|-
TGTGCCAGCAGCTTGGAAGACGAGCAGTACTTC
CASSLEDEQYF
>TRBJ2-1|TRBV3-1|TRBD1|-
TGTGCCAGCAGCCTTGCGGGACAGGGCTCCGCTGAGCAGTTCTTC
CASSLAGQGSAEQFF
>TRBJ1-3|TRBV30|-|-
TGTGCCAGCGACTCTGGAAACACCATATATTTT
CASDSGNTIYF
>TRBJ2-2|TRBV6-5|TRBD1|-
TGTGCCAGCAGACCTACCGGACAGGGGACCGGGGAGCTGTTTTTT
CASRPTGQGTGELFF
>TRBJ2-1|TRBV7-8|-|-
TGTGCCAGCAGCGCACCACGAGCAGGGTACCGAATCAACGAGCAGTTCTTC
CASSAPRAGYRINEQFF
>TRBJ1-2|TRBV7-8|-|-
TGTGCCAGCAGCCGAATAGCGACAGGCGGCTACACCTTC
CASSRIATGGYTF
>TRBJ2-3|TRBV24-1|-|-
TGTGCCACCAGTGATGTCGATACGCAGTATTTT
CATSDVDTQYF
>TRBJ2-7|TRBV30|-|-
TGTGCCTGGAGTGTCCAACGGTGGAGGGCTGTCGAGCAGTACTTC
CAWSVQRWRAVEQYF
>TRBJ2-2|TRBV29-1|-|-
TGCAGCGCGGCTGGGGGCGCGCGGACCGGGGAGCTGTTTTTT
CSAAGGARTGELFF
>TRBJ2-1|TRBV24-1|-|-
TGTGCCACCAGTGAAGCCCCGGGGGGCGAGCAGTTCTTC
CATSEAPGGEQFF
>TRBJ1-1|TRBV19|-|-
TGTGCCAGTAGAGAACAAAATCCGGGACGGGGACAAGGGACTGAAGCTTTCTTT
CASREQNPGRGQGTEAFF
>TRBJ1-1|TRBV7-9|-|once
TGTGCCAGCGCCCGGGACCTACGAAACACTGAAGCTTTCTTT
CASARDLRNTEAFF
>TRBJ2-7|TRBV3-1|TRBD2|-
TGTGCCAGCAGCCTTAGCGGGAGTAAGTCCGAGCAGTACTTC
CASSLSGSKSEQYF
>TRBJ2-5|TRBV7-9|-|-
TGTGCCAGCAGCCTGGCCTCCGGGGTATACCAAGAGACCCAGTACTTC
CASSLASGVYQETQYF
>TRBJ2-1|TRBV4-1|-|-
TGCGCCAGCAGCCATCCTCAGGGGGGGACTAGAGGTAATGAGCAGTTCTTC
CASSHPQGGTRGNEQFF
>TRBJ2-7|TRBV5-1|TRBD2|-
TGCGCCAGCAGCTTGGTCCTAGCGGGGGACGAGCAGTACTTC
CASSLVLAGDEQYF
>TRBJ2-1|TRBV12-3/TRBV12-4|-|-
TGTGCCAGCAAAATGAACTACAATGAGCAGTTCTTC
CASKMNYNEQFF
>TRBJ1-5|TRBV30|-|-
TGTGCCTGGAGTGTTCGGATTGCTGAACCCCAGCATTTT
CAWSVRIAEPQHF
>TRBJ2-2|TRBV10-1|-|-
TGCGCCAGCAGTGAACGGACGGCAGGGGAGCTGTTTTTT
CASSERTAGELFF
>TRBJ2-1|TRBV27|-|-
TGTGCCAGCAGTTTGAAGGGGGGAGGGTCCCTTAGCTCCTACAATGAGCAGTTCTTC
CASSLKGGGSLSSYNEQFF
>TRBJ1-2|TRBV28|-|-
TGTGCCAGCAGCCCAAGATTCTCGGGAGGCTACACCTTC
CASSPRFSGGYTF
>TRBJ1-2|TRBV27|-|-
TGTGCCAGCAGTATATCAGGAGCTAACTATGGCTACACCTTC
CASSISGANYGYTF
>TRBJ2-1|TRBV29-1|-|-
TGCAGCTCGACCCGGCAGGTTTCCTACAATGAGCAGTTCTTC
CSSTRQVSYNEQFF
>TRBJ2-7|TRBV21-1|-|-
TGTGCCAGCAGCAAAGATCGCCCCAAGTACTTC
CASSKDRPKYF
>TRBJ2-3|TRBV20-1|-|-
TGCAGTGCTAGGGGGATTGATACGCAGTATTTT
CSARGIDTQYF